A selection of T cell receptor beta chains follows, all from one sample in a study of cytomegalovirus exposure and HLA in healthy donors. The assay was immunoSEQ multiplex PCR, and TCRdb's table has in-frame clones only and misses some. This table has some 150,000 clones, 85% to 90% appearing once. The sample taken for sequencing was PBMCs. The receptors were sampled from a woman younger than 30 in good health and CMV-seropositive. The CDR3 runs from the conserved cysteine through the conserved F or W. D genes are given only for firm matches. Clone sizes are given selectively: once, few, many, or a class where the clone is expanded.

V	D	size	length	J	DNA	CDR3
TRBV6-5	NA	NA	14	TRBJ1-2	TGTGCCAGCAGTTACTCAGGTGTCGGGAATGGCTACACCTTC	CASSYSGVGNGYTF
TRBV4-1	NA	NA	15	TRBJ1-4	TGCGCCAGCAGCCTGCAGGGTACTCAGAGTGAAAAACTGTTTTTT	CASSLQGTQSEKLFF
TRBV28	NA	few	15	TRBJ2-6	TGTGCCAGCACCACGCCGAGCTCTGGGGCCAACGTCCTGACTTTC	CASTTPSSGANVLTF
TRBV5-1	NA	NA	19	TRBJ2-2	TGCGCCAGCAGCTTCGTCGTTCGGGGTCTAGGGACGAACACCGGGGAGCTGTTTTTT	CASSFVVRGLGTNTGELFF
TRBV28	TRBD1	NA	16	TRBJ1-5	TGTGCCAGCAGTCGCCAGGGGGCTTTATACAATCAGCCCCAGCATTTT	CASSRQGALYNQPQHF
TRBV19	TRBD1	once	13	TRBJ1-1	TGTGCCAGTACCGCCAGGGGGCTCAGGAAGGCTTTCTTT	CASTARGLRKAFF
TRBV29-1	TRBD1	NA	13	TRBJ1-2	TGCAGCGTCGCCCAGGGGGCTAACTATGGCTACACCTTC	CSVAQGANYGYTF
TRBV7-3	TRBD1	few	14	TRBJ2-1	TGTGCCAGCAGCTCGGGACAGGGTAGCAATGAGCAGTTCTTC	CASSSGQGSNEQFF
TRBV5-8	NA	NA	17	TRBJ1-4	TGTGCCAGCAGCTTGGCGGGGGTTGCCGGCTCTAATGAAAAACTGTTTTTT	CASSLAGVAGSNEKLFF
TRBV28	TRBD2	NA	16	TRBJ2-3	TGTGCCAGCAGAGCCCGTGGGCGGGGGGGCACAGATACGCAGTATTTT	CASRARGRGGTDTQYF
TRBV27	TRBD1	NA	15	TRBJ2-7	TGTGCCAGCAGGGCACGGTGGGACAGGGGTTCGCTGCAGTACTTC	CASRARWDRGSLQYF
TRBV19	NA	NA	14	TRBJ2-3	TGTGCCAGCCAGAGCAGGGAGGACCCAGATACGCAGTATTTT	CASQSREDPDTQYF
TRBV25-1	NA	NA	11	TRBJ1-1	TGTGCCAGCAGTGAATCCGGGGGGGCTTTCTTT	CASSESGGAFF
TRBV7-9	NA	once	14	TRBJ1-1	TGTGCCAGCAGCCTCCTAGGGGGGGACACTGAAGCTTTCTTT	CASSLLGGDTEAFF
TRBV9	TRBD2	NA	16	TRBJ2-1	TGTGCCAGCAGCGAAGCGGCTAGCGGGGGGACCAATGAGCAGTTCTTC	CASSEAASGGTNEQFF
TRBV9	TRBD2	NA	17	TRBJ2-1	TGTGCCAGCAGCGTCGTGGTAGCGGGATTTACCTACAATGAGCAGTTCTTC	CASSVVVAGFTYNEQFF
TRBV9	NA	once	10	TRBJ1-1	TGTGCCAGCAGCGCCCGAGTGGCTTTCTTT	CASSARVAFF
TRBV28	TRBD1	NA	17	TRBJ1-5	TGTGCCAGCAGTTCTGGACAGGGGGGAATGCTGAATCAGCCCCAGCATTTT	CASSSGQGGMLNQPQHF
TRBV9	NA	NA	11	TRBJ1-2	TGTGCCAGCAACGGGAGGTATGGCTACACCTTC	CASNGRYGYTF
TRBV4-1	TRBD1	NA	18	TRBJ2-5	TGCGCCAGCAGACCAGGCCCTGACAGGGGGCCGGATCGTGAGACCCAGTACTTC	CASRPGPDRGPDRETQYF
TRBV28	NA	NA	14	TRBJ2-7	TGTGCCAGCAGTCCAGCCCACAGGGTAGGCGAGCAGTACTTC	CASSPAHRVGEQYF
TRBV5-1	NA	few	14	TRBJ1-1	TGCGCCAGCAGCTCGGACATCATGAACACTGAAGCTTTCTTT	CASSSDIMNTEAFF
TRBV6-1	NA	NA	15	TRBJ1-3	TGTGCCAGCAGTGACATTTGGCGGGATGGAAACACCATATATTTT	CASSDIWRDGNTIYF
TRBV5-1	TRBD2	NA	16	TRBJ2-5	TGCGCCAGCAGCTTACTACTCGGGGGGGCCGAAGAGACCCAGTACTTC	CASSLLLGGAEETQYF
TRBV5-1	NA	NA	16	TRBJ2-5	TGCGCCAGCAGCTGGGGAATGGGGGCCACGGGGGAGACCCAGTACTTC	CASSWGMGATGETQYF
TRBV2	TRBD2	NA	15	TRBJ2-5	TGTGCCAGCAGTGGGACTAGCGGTTCCCGGGAGACCCAGTACTTC	CASSGTSGSRETQYF
TRBV13	TRBD2	NA	14	TRBJ2-2	TGTGCCAGCAGCTTACGGGAGGGGAGCGGGGAGCTGTTTTTT	CASSLREGSGELFF
TRBV25-1	NA	NA	16	TRBJ1-2	TGTGCCAGCAGTGGTCCCCCGACAATAGTTAACTATGGCTACACCTTC	CASSGPPTIVNYGYTF
TRBV28	TRBD1	NA	15	TRBJ1-5	TGTGCCAGCAGCCCGGACAGGGGGGACGGGCAGCCCCAGCATTTT	CASSPDRGDGQPQHF
TRBV6-5	NA	NA	12	TRBJ1-1	TGTGCCAGCAGTTCTAGGAACACTGAAGCTTTCTTT	CASSSRNTEAFF
TRBV7-2	NA	NA	15	TRBJ1-2	TGTGCCAGCAGCTTAGTGGGGGCCCTTAGCTATGGCTACACCTTC	CASSLVGALSYGYTF
TRBV18	NA	NA	15	TRBJ1-5	TGTGCCAGCTCACCAGACGGGCAGGGTGTTAGGCCCCAGCATTTT	CASSPDGQGVRPQHF
TRBV5-6	TRBD2	NA	13	TRBJ2-1	TGTGCCAGCAGCCGGTTAGCGGGACGTGAGCAGTTCTTC	CASSRLAGREQFF
TRBV7-8	NA	few	13	TRBJ1-1	TGTGCCAGCAGCTTTATAATGAACACTGAAGCTTTCTTT	CASSFIMNTEAFF
TRBV11-2	NA	NA	16	TRBJ2-3	TGTGCCAGCAGCTTAGGCGCCCTTCCTAGCACAGATACGCAGTATTTT	CASSLGALPSTDTQYF
TRBV7-2	TRBD1	NA	15	TRBJ2-5	TGTGCCAGCAGCCCTGGACAGGGGAGGATCGAGACCCAGTACTTC	CASSPGQGRIETQYF
TRBV4-1	NA	NA	11	TRBJ2-7	TGCGCCAGCAGCCAAGTGAGGGAGCAGTACTTC	CASSQVREQYF
TRBV2	NA	few	12	TRBJ2-7	TGTGCCAGCGGGGGCGAAGGTACCAAGCAGTACTTC	CASGGEGTKQYF
TRBV9	NA	NA	16	TRBJ1-3	TGTGCCAGCAGCCCCCAGACAGGAAACTCTGGAAACACCATATATTTT	CASSPQTGNSGNTIYF
TRBV27	TRBD1	NA	14	TRBJ1-2	TGTGCCAGCGGTTTGGGACAGGGAAAAGGGGGCTACACCTTC	CASGLGQGKGGYTF
TRBV11-1	NA	NA	12	TRBJ2-5	TGTGCCAGCAGCAAGAATCGGGAGACCCAGTACTTC	CASSKNRETQYF
TRBV5-6	NA	NA	17	TRBJ2-2	TGTGCCAGCAGCTTGGTGGGTGCGGGGGCCGACACCGGGGAGCTGTTTTTT	CASSLVGAGADTGELFF
TRBV5-6	NA	few	15	TRBJ2-7	TGTGCCAGCAGCTTCGGTCCCCCAGGGTTCTACGAGCAGTACTTC	CASSFGPPGFYEQYF
TRBV5-8	NA	NA	13	TRBJ1-2	TGTGCCAGCAGCTTGGTGGACACCTATGGCTACACCTTC	CASSLVDTYGYTF
TRBV14	TRBD2	NA	17	TRBJ2-5	TGTGCCAGCAGCCAAGTACGCCCGGGACTAGCAGGAGAGACCCAGTACTTC	CASSQVRPGLAGETQYF
TRBV5-1	TRBD1	few	15	TRBJ1-5	TGCGCCAGCAGCTTAGCCGGGACAGGTTATCAGCCCCAGCATTTT	CASSLAGTGYQPQHF
TRBV5-4	TRBD1	NA	14	TRBJ2-7	TGTGCCAGCAGCGAGGGACAGTTACCCTACGAGCAGTACTTC	CASSEGQLPYEQYF
TRBV2	TRBD1	NA	15	TRBJ2-2	TGTGCCAGCAGTGCACAGGGGGCCCACACCGGGGAGCTGTTTTTT	CASSAQGAHTGELFF
TRBV7-9	NA	NA	15	TRBJ2-1	TGTGCCAGCAGCTTTACCCAGGCTGCCTACAATGAGCAGTTCTTC	CASSFTQAAYNEQFF
TRBV7-3	TRBD2	NA	19	TRBJ2-2	TGTGCCAGCAGCTTATTCAGCGGGGGGGGCCCGCGGGGCACCGGGGAGCTGTTTTTT	CASSLFSGGGPRGTGELFF